The rows below give T cell receptor beta chains drawn from one sample of a study of blood T cell repertoires in COVID-19. Using immunoSEQ multiplex PCR, the repertoire was profiled, and TCRdb retains in-frame clones only, with some absent. The sample carries fewer than 250,000 clones, about 86% recorded once. The sequencing input was PBMCs or T cells enriched from blood (not recorded which). These receptors came from a woman between 35 and 50 years old with acute COVID-19. Both conserved end residues are part of each CDR3. The order of the fields is V gene, J gene, D gene, clone size, CDR3 protein, CDR3 DNA. D genes are given only for firm matches. Where a row states a size, it is once, few, many or the class of an expanded clone; other rows omit it.

TRBV15	TRBJ2-3	TRBD1	-	CATSRPGQGIADTQYF	TGTGCCACCAGCAGGCCGGGACAGGGGATCGCAGATACGCAGTATTTT
TRBV11-2	TRBJ2-1	-	-	CASSLVRGGMGNEQFF	TGTGCCAGCAGCTTAGTCCGTGGAGGGATGGGCAATGAGCAGTTCTTC
TRBV6-2/TRBV6-3	TRBJ1-1	TRBD1	once	CASSFGTGKRNTEAFF	TGTGCCAGCAGTTTCGGGACAGGGAAAAGGAACACTGAAGCTTTCTTT
TRBV28	TRBJ1-6	-	few	CASSLFQGKGPLHF	TGTGCCAGCAGTTTATTCCAGGGGAAGGGACCCCTCCACTTT
TRBV5-1	TRBJ2-7	TRBD1	-	CASSRMPGQGIYEQYF	TGCGCCAGCAGCCGAATGCCGGGACAGGGGATCTACGAGCAGTACTTC
TRBV27	TRBJ2-7	TRBD2	-	CASSYRTSYEQYF	TGTGCCAGCAGTTACAGGACTAGCTACGAGCAGTACTTC
TRBV29-1	TRBJ2-1	TRBD1	-	CSVVGTGNYNEQFF	TGCAGCGTTGTCGGGACAGGGAACTACAATGAGCAGTTCTTC
TRBV21-1	TRBJ1-6	-	-	CASSKSGTRNSPLHF	TGTGCCAGCAGCAAATCGGGGACAAGGAATTCACCCCTCCACTTT
TRBV2	TRBJ1-2	-	-	CASSQPTGKGYGYTF	TGTGCCAGCAGCCAACCCACAGGGAAGGGCTATGGCTACACCTTC
TRBV27	TRBJ2-5	-	-	CASSVLGQHQETQYF	TGTGCCAGCAGTGTACTAGGACAGCACCAAGAGACCCAGTACTTC
TRBV5-8	TRBJ1-3	-	-	CASSLGQATGNTIYF	TGTGCCAGCAGCTTGGGCCAGGCTACTGGAAACACCATATATTTT
TRBV4-1	TRBJ2-5	TRBD1	-	CASSQVGTGQETQYF	TGCGCCAGCAGCCAAGTTGGGACAGGGCAAGAGACCCAGTACTTC
TRBV18	TRBJ2-5	TRBD1	-	CASSPGLGGRETQYF	TGTGCCAGCTCACCAGGTTTAGGGGGCCGGGAGACCCAGTACTTC
TRBV5-1	TRBJ1-1	-	-	CASKDRGASNTEAFF	TGCGCCAGCAAGGATCGGGGAGCGAGCAACACTGAAGCTTTCTTT
TRBV3-1/TRBV3-2	TRBJ2-2	TRBD2	-	CASSQGTSVDGELFF	TGTGCCAGCAGCCAAGGGACTAGCGTCGACGGGGAGCTGTTTTTT
TRBV28	TRBJ2-7	TRBD1	once	CASSDPGTGGYEQYF	TGTGCCAGCAGTGACCCCGGGACAGGGGGCTACGAGCAGTACTTC
TRBV5-6	TRBJ2-3	TRBD2	few	CASSQGLAGAGRADTQYF	TGTGCCAGCAGCCAAGGACTAGCGGGAGCGGGTCGGGCAGATACGCAGTATTTT
TRBV5-3	TRBJ2-2	-	-	CARSLALGHTNTGELFF	TGTGCCAGAAGCTTGGCCTTGGGACACACGAACACCGGGGAGCTGTTTTTT
TRBV7-2	TRBJ2-1	TRBD1	-	CASTRSRDRGYNEQFF	TGTGCCAGCACCCGGTCCCGGGACAGGGGGTACAATGAGCAGTTCTTC
TRBV20-1	TRBJ1-1	-	once	CSAGQNTEAFF	TGCAGTGCTGGACAAAACACTGAAGCTTTCTTT
TRBV7-2	TRBJ1-2	-	-	CASSSDKNYGYTF	TGTGCCAGCAGCTCGGACAAGAACTATGGCTACACCTTC
TRBV6-5	TRBJ2-7	-	few	CASSYPKGGEQYF	TGTGCCAGCAGTTACCCGAAAGGGGGCGAGCAGTACTTC
TRBV3-1/TRBV3-2	TRBJ2-1	-	-	CASREGDEQFF	TGTGCCAGCAGAGAGGGCGATGAGCAGTTCTTC
TRBV5-1	TRBJ2-7	TRBD1	few	CASSLAQRDRDMEQYF	TGCGCCAGCAGCTTGGCCCAACGGGACAGGGACATGGAGCAGTACTTC
TRBV7-9	TRBJ1-4	TRBD1	-	CASSYQRQGAHEKLFF	TGTGCCAGCAGCTACCAACGACAGGGGGCACATGAAAAACTGTTTTTT
TRBV7-2	TRBJ1-2	TRBD1	-	CAGSRQGTYGYTF	TGTGCCGGCTCGCGACAGGGCACCTATGGCTACACCTTC
TRBV18	TRBJ1-1	-	-	CASSPRTDMNTEAFF	TGTGCCAGCTCACCTAGGACGGACATGAACACTGAAGCTTTCTTT
TRBV10-3	TRBJ2-6	-	-	CAIDQGAGANVLTF	TGTGCCATCGACCAGGGTGCTGGGGCCAACGTCCTGACTTTC
TRBV28	TRBJ2-1	TRBD2	few	CASSLSPIAGESYNEQFF	TGTGCCAGCAGTTTATCTCCTATAGCGGGAGAATCTTACAATGAGCAGTTCTTC
TRBV19	TRBJ1-6	-	-	CASSLQGNNSPLHF	TGTGCCAGTAGTTTGCAGGGGAATAATTCACCCCTCCACTTT
TRBV11-2	TRBJ2-7	TRBD2	-	CASSLGGLAGGSSYEQYF	TGTGCCAGCAGCTTAGGTGGACTAGCGGGAGGGAGCTCCTACGAGCAGTACTTC
TRBV18	TRBJ1-1	-	-	CASSPSSAGINTEAFF	TGTGCCAGCTCACCAAGTTCGGCAGGGATTAACACTGAAGCTTTCTTT
TRBV25-1	TRBJ2-7	-	-	CASSEALGDRSYEQYF	TGTGCCAGCAGTGAAGCCCTGGGAGACAGGTCCTACGAGCAGTACTTC
TRBV27	TRBJ2-2	-	few	CASSPWARTGELFF	TGTGCCAGCAGTCCCTGGGCCAGAACCGGGGAGCTGTTTTTT
TRBV6-5	TRBJ2-2	TRBD1	-	CASSRGRYSGELFF	TGTGCCAGCTCCAGGGGGCGTTATTCCGGGGAGCTGTTTTTT
TRBV11-3	TRBJ2-6	TRBD1	-	CASSSRDRVSPSGANVLTF	TGTGCCAGCAGCTCACGGGACAGGGTTTCCCCCTCTGGGGCCAACGTCCTGACTTTC
TRBV7-3	TRBJ2-7	TRBD2	-	CASSLKAGAYEQYF	TGTGCCAGCAGCTTAAAAGCGGGAGCCTACGAGCAGTACTTC
TRBV7-2	TRBJ2-5	TRBD2	-	CASSLAGGGQETQYF	TGTGCCAGCAGCTTAGCGGGGGGGGGACAAGAGACCCAGTACTTC
TRBV2	TRBJ1-1	-	-	CASSGNSIGTEAFF	TGTGCCAGCAGCGGGAATTCTATTGGGACTGAAGCTTTCTTT
TRBV28	TRBJ1-1	-	-	CASSLTGSGTEAFF	TGTGCCAGCAGTTTAACAGGGAGTGGCACTGAAGCTTTCTTT
TRBV7-3	TRBJ2-1	-	-	CASSRGAGNEQFF	TGTGCCAGCAGCAGGGGTGCGGGGAATGAGCAGTTCTTC
TRBV7-2	TRBJ2-1	TRBD2	-	CASRDPGGRYEQFF	TGTGCCAGCAGGGACCCCGGCGGGAGATATGAGCAGTTCTTC